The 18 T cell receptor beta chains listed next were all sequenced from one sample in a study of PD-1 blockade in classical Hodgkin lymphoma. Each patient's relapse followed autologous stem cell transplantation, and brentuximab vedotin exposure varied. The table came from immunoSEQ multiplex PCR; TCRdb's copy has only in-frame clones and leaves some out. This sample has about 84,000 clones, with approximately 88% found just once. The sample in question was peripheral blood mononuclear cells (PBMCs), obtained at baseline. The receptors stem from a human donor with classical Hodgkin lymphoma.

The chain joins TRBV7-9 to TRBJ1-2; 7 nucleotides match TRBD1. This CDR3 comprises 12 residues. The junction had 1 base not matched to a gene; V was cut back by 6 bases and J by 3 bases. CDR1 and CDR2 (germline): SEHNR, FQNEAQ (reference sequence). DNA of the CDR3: TGTGCCAGCAGGGGGACAGACTATGGCTACACCTTC. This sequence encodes CASRGTDYGYTF.

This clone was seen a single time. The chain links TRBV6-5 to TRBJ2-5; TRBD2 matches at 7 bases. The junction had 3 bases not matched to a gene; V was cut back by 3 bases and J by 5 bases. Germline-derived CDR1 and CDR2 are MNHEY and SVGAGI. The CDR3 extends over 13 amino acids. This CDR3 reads CASSYVGGETQYF. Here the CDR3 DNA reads TGTGCCAGCAGTTATGTGGGAGGGGAGACCCAGTACTTC.

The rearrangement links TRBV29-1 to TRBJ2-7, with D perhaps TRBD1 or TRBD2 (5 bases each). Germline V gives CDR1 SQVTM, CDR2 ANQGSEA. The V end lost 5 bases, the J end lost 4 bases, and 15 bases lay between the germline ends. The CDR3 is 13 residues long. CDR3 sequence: CSVITGTTYEQYF. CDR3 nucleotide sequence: TGCAGCGTTATAACCGGGACGACATACGAGCAGTACTTC.

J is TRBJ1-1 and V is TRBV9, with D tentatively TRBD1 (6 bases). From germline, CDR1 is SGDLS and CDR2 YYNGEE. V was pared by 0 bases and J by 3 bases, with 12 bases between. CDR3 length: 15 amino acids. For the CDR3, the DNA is TGTGCCAGCAGCGTAGACAGGGCCCTTCACACTGAAGCTTTCTTT. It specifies CASSVDRALHTEAFF.

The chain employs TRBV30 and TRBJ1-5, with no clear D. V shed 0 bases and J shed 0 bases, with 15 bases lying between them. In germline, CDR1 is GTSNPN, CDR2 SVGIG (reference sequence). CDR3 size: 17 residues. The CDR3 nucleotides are TGTGCCTGGAGTGTAGCGTTAACCGCGAATAGCAATCAGCCCCAGCATTTT. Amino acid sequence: CAWSVALTANSNQPQHF.

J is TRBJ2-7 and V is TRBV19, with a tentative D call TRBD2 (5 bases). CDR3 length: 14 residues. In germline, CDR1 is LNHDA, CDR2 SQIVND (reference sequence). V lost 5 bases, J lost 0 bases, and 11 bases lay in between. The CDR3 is CASSPGLDSYEQYF. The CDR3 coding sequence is TGTGCCAGTAGTCCCGGACTGGACTCCTACGAGCAGTACTTC.

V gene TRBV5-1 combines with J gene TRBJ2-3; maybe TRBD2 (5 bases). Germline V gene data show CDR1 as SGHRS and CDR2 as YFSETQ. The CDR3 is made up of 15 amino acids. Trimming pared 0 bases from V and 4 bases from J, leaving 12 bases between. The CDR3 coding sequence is TGCGCCAGCAGCTTGGCTGTTGGGAGTCCAGATACGCAGTATTTT. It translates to CASSLAVGSPDTQYF.

The CDR3 protein is CASSPRQAPYEQYF. The CDR3 DNA reads TGTGCCAGCAGTCCCCGACAGGCCCCCTACGAGCAGTACTTC. The V call is TRBV28, the J call TRBJ2-7; D possibly corresponds to TRBD1 (6 bases). Germline CDR1 is MDHEN and CDR2 is SYDVKM. Trimming stripped 5 bases from V and 2 bases from J, with 13 bases between. The CDR3 is made up of 14 amino acids. The whole variable domain, remainder taken from reference TRBV28 and TRBJ2-7, is DVKVTQSSRYLVKRTGEKVFLECVQDMDHENMFWYRQDPGLGLRLIYFSYDVKMKEKGDIPEGYSVSREKKERFSLILESASTNQTSMYLCASSPRQAPYEQYFGPGTRLTVT.

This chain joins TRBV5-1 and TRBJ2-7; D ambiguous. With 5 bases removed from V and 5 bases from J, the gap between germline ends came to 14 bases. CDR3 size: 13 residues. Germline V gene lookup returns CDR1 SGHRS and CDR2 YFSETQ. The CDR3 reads CASSLTSSHEQYF. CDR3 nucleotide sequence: TGCGCCAGCAGTCTGACCTCCAGCCACGAGCAGTACTTC.

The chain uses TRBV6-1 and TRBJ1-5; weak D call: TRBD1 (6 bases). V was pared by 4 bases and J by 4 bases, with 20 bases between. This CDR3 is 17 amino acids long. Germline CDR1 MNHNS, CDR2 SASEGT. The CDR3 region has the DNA TGTGCCAGCAGTGTCGTGCCGACAGGAAGTTTTAATCAGCCCCAGCATTTT. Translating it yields CASSVVPTGSFNQPQHF.

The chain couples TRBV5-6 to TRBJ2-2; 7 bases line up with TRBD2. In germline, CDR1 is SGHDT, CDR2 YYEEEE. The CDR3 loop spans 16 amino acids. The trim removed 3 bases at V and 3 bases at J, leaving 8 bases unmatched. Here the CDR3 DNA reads TGTGCCAGCAGCTGGGGCGGCGGGGGAGACACCGGGGAGCTGTTTTTT. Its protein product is CASSWGGGGDTGELFF.

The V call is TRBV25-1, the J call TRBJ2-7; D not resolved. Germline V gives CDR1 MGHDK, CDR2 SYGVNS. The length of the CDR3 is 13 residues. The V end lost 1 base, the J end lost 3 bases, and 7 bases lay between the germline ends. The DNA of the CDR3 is TGTGCCAGCAGTGAATCGGTCGTCTACGAGCAGTACTTC. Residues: CASSESVVYEQYF.

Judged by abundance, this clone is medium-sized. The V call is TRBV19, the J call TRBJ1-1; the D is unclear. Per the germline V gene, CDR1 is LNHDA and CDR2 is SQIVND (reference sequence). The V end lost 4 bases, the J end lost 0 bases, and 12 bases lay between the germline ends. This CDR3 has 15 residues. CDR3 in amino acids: CASSTGRVMNTEAFF. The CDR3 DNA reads TGTGCCAGTAGTACAGGACGGGTTATGAACACTGAAGCTTTCTTT.

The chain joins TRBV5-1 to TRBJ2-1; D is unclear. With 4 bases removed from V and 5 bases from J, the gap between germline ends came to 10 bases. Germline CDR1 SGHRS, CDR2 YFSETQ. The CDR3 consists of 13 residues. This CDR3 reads CASSDPIDNEQFF. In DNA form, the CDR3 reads TGCGCCAGCAGCGACCCAATTGACAATGAGCAGTTCTTC.

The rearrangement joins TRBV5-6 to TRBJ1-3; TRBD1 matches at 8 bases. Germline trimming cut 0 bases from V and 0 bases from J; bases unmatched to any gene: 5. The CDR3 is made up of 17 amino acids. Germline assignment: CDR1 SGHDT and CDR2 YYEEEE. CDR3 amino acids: CASSLAGQGFSGNTIYF. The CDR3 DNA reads TGTGCCAGCAGCTTGGCTGGACAGGGCTTCTCTGGAAACACCATATATTTT.

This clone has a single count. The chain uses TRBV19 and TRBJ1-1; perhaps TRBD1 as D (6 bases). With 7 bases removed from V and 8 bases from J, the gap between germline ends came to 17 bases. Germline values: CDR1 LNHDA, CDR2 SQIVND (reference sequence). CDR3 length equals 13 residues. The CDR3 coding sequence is TGTGCCAGTACAATAACGGGGGGCGGGGAAGCTTTCTTT. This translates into CASTITGGGEAFF.

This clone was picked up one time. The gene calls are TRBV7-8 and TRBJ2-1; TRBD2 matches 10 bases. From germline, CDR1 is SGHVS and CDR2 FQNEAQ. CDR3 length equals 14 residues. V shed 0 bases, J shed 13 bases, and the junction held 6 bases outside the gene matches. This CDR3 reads CASSLAGLAGEQFF. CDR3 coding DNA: TGTGCCAGCAGCTTAGCGGGCCTAGCGGGAGAACAGTTCTTC. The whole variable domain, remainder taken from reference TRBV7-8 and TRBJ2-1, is GAGVSQSPRYKVAKRGQDVALRCDPISGHVSLFWYQQALGQGPEFLTYFQNEAQLDKSGLPSDRFFAERPEGSVSTLKIQRTQQEDSAVYLCASSLAGLAGEQFFGPGTRLTVL.

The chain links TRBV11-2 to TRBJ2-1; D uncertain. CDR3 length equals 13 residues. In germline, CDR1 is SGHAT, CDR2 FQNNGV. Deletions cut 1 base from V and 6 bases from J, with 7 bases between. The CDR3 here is CASSLVQLNEQFF. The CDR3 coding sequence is TGTGCCAGCAGCTTAGTACAGCTCAATGAGCAGTTCTTC.